The clone carrying this T cell receptor beta chain was observed many times. Its matching antigen is unknown. The data belong to a study of Graves' ophthalmopathy and Graves' hyperthyroidism. Study results and caveats: Most expanded clonotypes from thyroid (those above 0.001 frequency) were also found in blood. Using a 13-signature model, the authors split ophthalmopathy from stable hyperthyroidism, with roughly 88% sensitivity and around 84% specificity.

The germline V gene encodes CDR1 MNHNS and CDR2 SASEGT. V dropped 6 bases and J dropped 0 bases, with 9 bases sitting between them. CDR3 size: 14 residues. Amplification targeted the TCR beta CDR3 regions, with RNA transcripts as the source material. RT-PCR was first run with HTBI primers, then multiplex PCR in a second round. Each CDR3 protein is one row after TCRdb ran MiXCR on the multiplex PCR reads. The sample has around 400,000 distinct CDR3 sequences, around 16% seen once. Ophthalmopathy was moderately-to-severely active, CAS at least 3, NOSPECS at least 4, lasting under 3 months. Clinical symptoms, serum thyroxine, TRAb, thyroid ultrasound and orbital computed tomography formed the basis of diagnosis.

Sample: peripheral blood. This sequence originates from a woman in her late teens or twenties with Graves' ophthalmopathy. The V and J genes are TRBV6-1 and TRBJ1-5, with D unresolved. This CDR3 is CASSVNYSNQPQHF. The CDR3 nucleotides are TGTGCCAGCAGCGTTAACTATAGCAATCAGCCCCAGCATTTT.